This record looks at one T cell receptor beta chain sequence and its context. This same CDR3 is encoded by further DNA sequences in the sample. This sample was taken from a study of T cell responses to AZD1222 COVID-19 vaccine. The repertoire was sequenced with immunoSEQ multiplex PCR; TCRdb's copy has only in-frame clones and lacks some. The data show approximately 170,000 clones, approximately 94% seen once. Trimming took off 6 bases at V and 0 bases at J, with 4 bases between the two ends. Germline loops: CDR1 KGHSH, CDR2 LQKENI. The CDR3 has 12 amino acids. The sample here was peripheral blood, taken 28 days after the second AZD1222 dose. The receptor comes from an adult who received the AZD1222 COVID-19 vaccine. The chain is built from TRBV18 and TRBJ2-3; no reliable D call. The DNA for the CDR3 is TGTGCCAGCTCCCCCAGCACAGATACGCAGTATTTT. Translated: CASSPSTDTQYF.